The clone carrying this TCR beta chain came up once. The antigen is undetermined. This sample stems from a study of radiotherapy plus CTLA-4 blockade in lung cancer. The overall study: Objective responses were seen in over 15% of patients, disease control in about 30%. Notes on the study in general: The authors reported that early blood T cell clone dynamics, with interferon-beta, best predicted response.

V shed 4 bases, J shed 5 bases, and the junction held 6 bases outside the gene matches. There are 15 residues in the CDR3. In germline, CDR1 is SGHTA, CDR2 FQGNSA. Clones were read by immunoSEQ multiplex PCR, and TCRdb kept only the in-frame ones, dropping some. The table records tens of thousands of clones, about four fifths of them present only once. The sequence was collected from a human donor with non-small cell lung cancer whose response to radiotherapy plus ipilimumab could not be evaluated. This rearrangement joins TRBV7-2 to TRBJ2-5, with 11 bases fitting TRBD1. The sample was peripheral blood, taken from a patient treated with radiotherapy plus ipilimumab. Here the CDR3 DNA reads TGTGCCAGCAGCTCGGGACAGGGGGAGTGGGAGACCCAGTACTTC. The encoded protein is CASSSGQGEWETQYF.